The 14 T cell receptor beta chains below all came from one sample that was sequenced in a study of early T cells in non-severe SARS-CoV-2 infection. Each CDR3 protein gets one entry after TCRdb re-called the 5' RACE reads with MiXCR. Counted here are approximately 63,000 distinct CDR3 sequences, 5.9% occurring once; the ten biggest clones make up roughly 3.5%. Source: whole blood, taken at baseline. The receptors originated from an adult who was a healthcare worker with PCR-confirmed SARS-CoV-2 infection or an uninfected control (not recorded which).

The CDR3 reads CASTPGGSTDTQYF. The DNA of the CDR3 is TGTGCCAGCACCCCCGGCGGCAGCACAGATACGCAGTATTTT. The genes are TRBV12-3 or TRBV12-4 and TRBJ2-3; D gene unclear. The CDR3 contains 14 residues. Trimming removed 7 bases from V and 0 bases from J, with 11 bases in between.

This clonotype was counted only a few times. The chain is built from TRBV19 and TRBJ2-1; 8 nucleotides match TRBD1. The J segment lost 7 bases and the V segment lost 3 bases, leaving 5 bases of the junction unmatched. CDR3 length: 14 amino acids. CDR1 and CDR2 from the germline V gene are LNHDA and SQIVND (reference sequence). CDR3 DNA: TGTGCCAGTAGTATCCAGGGGGCCAGGAATGAGCAGTTCTTC. Protein: CASSIQGARNEQFF.

J is TRBJ2-3 and V is TRBV7-3; D not resolved. Germline V gene lookup returns CDR1 SGHTA and CDR2 FQGTGA. V lost 3 bases and J 2 bases, leaving 9 bases between the germline ends. CDR3 length: 14 residues. The CDR3 here is CASSFQGDTDTQYF. In nucleotides, the CDR3 is TGTGCCAGCAGCTTCCAAGGCGACACAGATACGCAGTATTTT. The full variable domain, completed using reference TRBV7-3 and TRBJ2-3, is GAGVSQTPSNKVTEKGKYVELRCDPISGHTALYWYRQSLGQGPEFLIYFQGTGAADDSGLPNDRFFAVRPEGSVSTLKIQRTERGDSAVYLCASSFQGDTDTQYFGPGTRLTVL.

The table lists this clonotype with many counts. This sequence joins TRBV28 and TRBJ1-3; no reliable D call. With 2 bases removed from V and 4 bases from J, the gap between germline ends came to 9 bases. In germline, CDR1 is MDHEN, CDR2 SYDVKM. This CDR3 region has 14 residues. This CDR3 is CASSLRTYGNTIYF. DNA for the CDR3: TGTGCCAGCAGTTTAAGGACTTACGGAAACACCATATATTTT.

This clonotype was observed a few times. CDR3 in amino acids: CASSSVNTEAFF. CDR3 in DNA: TGTGCCAGCAGTTCCGTGAACACTGAAGCTTTCTTT. The genes are TRBV6-2 or TRBV6-3 and TRBJ1-1; D not certain. The CDR3 is made up of 12 amino acids. The germline gives CDR1 MNHEY, CDR2 SVGEGT. V shed 4 bases and J shed 0 bases, with 3 bases lying between them.

The sample holds many counts of this clonotype. The chain carries TRBV7-9 and TRBJ2-5; unclear D gene. Germline lookup yields CDR1 SEHNR and CDR2 FQNEAQ (reference sequence). This CDR3 has 15 amino acids. V lost 0 bases and J 1 base, leaving 9 bases between the germline ends. The CDR3 here is CASSLAQAFQETQYF. The CDR3 DNA sequence: TGTGCCAGCAGCTTAGCTCAGGCCTTCCAAGAGACCCAGTACTTC.

In this sample, this clonotype turned up many times. The chain joins TRBV7-6 to TRBJ2-5; D not resolved. CDR1 SGHVS and CDR2 FNYEAQ come from the germline V gene. The CDR3 is made up of 13 amino acids. The V gene lost 3 bases and the J gene lost 5 bases, with 10 bases spanning the gap. CDR3 residues: CASSLNSGETQYF. As DNA, the CDR3 is TGTGCCAGCAGCTTGAACTCTGGGGAGACCCAGTACTTC. The full variable domain, with the rest looked up from reference TRBV7-6 and TRBJ2-5, is GAGVSQSPRYKVTKRGQDVALRCDPISGHVSLYWYRQALGQGPEFLTYFNYEAQQDKSGLPNDRFSAERPEGSISTLTIQRTEQRDSAMYRCASSLNSGETQYFGPGTRLLVL.

The gene calls are TRBV18 and TRBJ2-7; D is possibly TRBD1 (5 bases). The V gene lost 3 bases and the J gene lost 3 bases, with 12 bases spanning the gap. The CDR3 runs to 14 residues. Per the germline V gene, CDR1 is KGHSH and CDR2 is LQKENI. CDR3 sequence: CASSPPRAVYEQYF. The CDR3 nucleotides are TGTGCCAGCTCACCCCCCAGGGCCGTCTACGAGCAGTACTTC.

In its sample, this clonotype was seen many times. The chain has TRBV20-1 and TRBJ2-1, with 9 bases lining up with TRBD2. Germline V CDR1 and CDR2: DFQATT, SNEGSKA (reference sequence). V shed 5 bases and J 9 bases; nucleotides not matched to a gene: 17. This CDR3 is built from 16 residues. CDR3 residues: CSASWGLAFQSTEQFF. The CDR3 region has the DNA TGCAGTGCTTCGTGGGGACTAGCCTTCCAAAGTACTGAGCAGTTCTTC.

The chain joins TRBV7-2 to TRBJ1-5; no clear D gene. Germline V gene lookup returns CDR1 SGHTA and CDR2 FQGNSA. The CDR3 loop spans 13 amino acids. The germline V and J ends were trimmed by 5 bases and 5 bases, with 10 bases remaining between them. The CDR3 region is CASSTYLDQPQHF. The CDR3 coding sequence is TGTGCCAGCAGCACATATCTAGATCAGCCCCAGCATTTT.

This clonotype was detected many times. This sequence joins TRBV7-8 and TRBJ2-5; 13 bases are shared with TRBD2. This CDR3 has 18 amino acids. V shed 5 bases, J shed 2 bases, and the junction held 11 bases outside the gene matches. The germline V gene encodes CDR1 SGHVS and CDR2 FQNEAQ. CDR3 nucleotide sequence: TGTGCCAGCAGCCCGTTAGGACTAGCGGGAGTTGCTCAAGAGACCCAGTACTTC. Its protein is CASSPLGLAGVAQETQYF.

This clonotype was seen just once. The chain is built from TRBV28 and TRBJ2-1; 10 bases match TRBD1. Per germline, CDR1 MDHEN and CDR2 SYDVKM. Trimming cost V 6 bases and J 5 bases; bases outside gene matches: 13. This CDR3 region has 17 residues. The CDR3 sequence is CASSNQPGQGTNNEQFF. The CDR3 nucleotides read TGTGCCAGCAGCAACCAACCGGGACAGGGGACTAACAATGAGCAGTTCTTC.

This clonotype appeared a few times. The chain employs TRBV6-6 and TRBJ1-5; D call uncertain. The CDR3 runs 14 residues. Germline CDR1 and CDR2: MNHNY and SVGAGI (reference sequence). Trimming took 2 bases from V and 2 from J, leaving 7 bases between them. CDR3 nucleotides: TGTGCCAGCAGTTACGATTGGGGCAATCAGCCCCAGCATTTT. Translating it yields CASSYDWGNQPQHF.

Ten or more counts support this clonotype. J is TRBJ2-7 and V is TRBV20-1, with unresolved D. This CDR3 contains 16 residues. The germline V gene has CDR1 DFQATT and CDR2 SNEGSKA (reference sequence). V was clipped by 0 bases and J by 2 bases, with 17 bases between them. The CDR3 here is CSARDYSRVITYEQYF. The CDR3 coding sequence is TGCAGTGCTAGAGATTACAGCCGGGTAATTACCTACGAGCAGTACTTC.